Listed below are T cell receptor beta chains from one sample, sequenced in a study of blood T cells in healthy people across ages. TCRdb redid the calling of the 5' RACE reads with MiXCR, one entry per CDR3 protein. The data contain around 1,600,000 distinct CDR3 sequences, approximately 42% of them singletons. Sequencing input: blood. Every receptor here comes from a woman in her late teens or twenties in good health. Each CDR3 is given with its conserved first and last residue. Expanded clones get a size class; other rows say once, few or many, or leave the size out.

>few|TRBV11-2
CASSLGPAENEQFF
>many|TRBV29-1
CSVAGAYEQYF
>NA|TRBV29-1
CSVGSQWNTEAFF
>few|TRBV12-3/TRBV12-4
CASSFGSSGNTIYF
>NA|TRBV20-1
CSARDLNRGTDTQYF
>few|TRBV29-1
CSAHPGQGMSNGELFF
>NA|TRBV3-1
CASSRLVPSSGVGNTIYF
>few|TRBV27
CASSWGRNEKLFF
>NA|TRBV18
CASSPTQGGYGYTF
>once|TRBV7-9
CASSPVGVRMNTEAFF
>few|TRBV6-2/TRBV6-3
CASSSTGANSPLHF
>many|TRBV27
CASSLVGSPLHF
>NA|TRBV11-2
CASSRNSMGGDTGELFF
>once|TRBV20-1
CSAVRIGTDSNQPPHF
>NA|TRBV20-1
CSARTKQPQHF
>NA|TRBV27
CASSLRAKSSYEQYF
>NA|TRBV4-3
CASSQDSPSNTEAFF
>few|TRBV7-8
CASSLSNRGFQPQHF
>few|TRBV5-1
CASSYVAGGPYEQFF
>NA|TRBV29-1
CSVRRDSLQYF